This TCR beta chain comes out of a study of cytomegalovirus exposure and HLA in healthy donors. Points from the study as a whole: Most TCR sequences were seen very rarely across donors, but some public TCRs occurred in many. A few CMV-associated chains proved CMV antigen-specific in vitro. In the 95 to 150 validation repertoires, a later analysis found that first-cohort TCR clusters tended to co-occur.

The donors were in the roughly 130-subject validation cohort, distinct from the 666-subject first cohort. CDR1 and CDR2 from the germline V gene are SGHVS and FQNEAQ. The CDR3 covers 16 residues. V shed 0 bases and J shed 8 bases, with 16 bases lying between them. Worth noting for this clone: Its antigen is still unknown.

Measured with immunoSEQ multiplex PCR; TCRdb has only the in-frame clones, and not every one. Counted here are about 190,000 clones, about 82% occurring once; the ten biggest clones make up almost 1.5%. This rearrangement joins TRBV7-8 to TRBJ1-4; no firm D call. This TCR came from a young woman in good health and CMV-seronegative. The sample comprised PBMCs. The CDR3 DNA reads as TGTGCCAGCAGCTTAGCGGAGCGAGGGAAAGGGGAAAAACTGTTTTTT. This encodes CASSLAERGKGEKLFF.